This T cell receptor beta chain was retrieved from a study of T cell repertoires in cytomegalovirus infection (dated by TCRdb to the late 2010s). In the study overall: Peptide stimulations targeted recently identified HLA-C-restricted CMV epitopes, whose presentation resists viral immunomodulation, together with well-studied HLA-B-restricted epitopes. Donor HLA type was relevant to the analysis, as public TCR beta signatures indicated carriage of CMV infection together with the matching HLA type.

There are a few counts of this clonotype. Its antigen is unknown. No much larger clone is present one base from it, and per-base qualities are unavailable. Overall study outcomes, separate from this receptor: The ex vivo response was dominated by HLA-C-restricted CMV-specific TCR beta clonotypes, which also provided the single most frequent clonotype in two of eight donors. In both this cohort and an independent roughly 330-donor cohort, the cumulative frequency of public TCR beta family members distinguished carriers of CMV infection plus the relevant HLA type.

Sequencing was carried out with an Illumina HiSeq 1500. Using fastp at Q25 and MiXCR, TCRdb reprocessed the public reads and kept productive beta chains. Rows with one shared CDR3 protein collapse into an entry with the most common genes and DNA. The sample has tens of thousands of distinct CDR3 sequences on record, around 18% of them singletons. Around 67% of the sample is taken by the ten largest. The sample's treatment or condition label, in plain terms: in vitro stimulation with specific CMV peptide epitopes to enrich CMV-specific T cells. The CDR3, from cysteine to phenylalanine, totals 17 residues. Only the CDR3 part of the read is kept: 51 bases, read in frame from the first base. Trimming leaves V shorter by 8 bases and J shorter by 8 bases, with the junction holding 20 bases beyond the gene matches.

This receptor was identified in a human donor in good health (CMV status not recorded). Some clones in this sample may be carry-over from other donors' samples. The chain uses TRBV12-3 or TRBV12-4 and TRBJ1-1; TRBD1 lines up with 10 middle nucleotides. The sample in question was CD8+ T cells from cultured PBMCs, obtained from culture after CMV antigen stimulation. The CDR3 sequence is CASHPRARSGTGAEAFF. The DNA is as follows: TGTGCCAGCCATCCTAGAGCAAGATCCGGGACAGGGGCCGAAGCTTTCTTT.